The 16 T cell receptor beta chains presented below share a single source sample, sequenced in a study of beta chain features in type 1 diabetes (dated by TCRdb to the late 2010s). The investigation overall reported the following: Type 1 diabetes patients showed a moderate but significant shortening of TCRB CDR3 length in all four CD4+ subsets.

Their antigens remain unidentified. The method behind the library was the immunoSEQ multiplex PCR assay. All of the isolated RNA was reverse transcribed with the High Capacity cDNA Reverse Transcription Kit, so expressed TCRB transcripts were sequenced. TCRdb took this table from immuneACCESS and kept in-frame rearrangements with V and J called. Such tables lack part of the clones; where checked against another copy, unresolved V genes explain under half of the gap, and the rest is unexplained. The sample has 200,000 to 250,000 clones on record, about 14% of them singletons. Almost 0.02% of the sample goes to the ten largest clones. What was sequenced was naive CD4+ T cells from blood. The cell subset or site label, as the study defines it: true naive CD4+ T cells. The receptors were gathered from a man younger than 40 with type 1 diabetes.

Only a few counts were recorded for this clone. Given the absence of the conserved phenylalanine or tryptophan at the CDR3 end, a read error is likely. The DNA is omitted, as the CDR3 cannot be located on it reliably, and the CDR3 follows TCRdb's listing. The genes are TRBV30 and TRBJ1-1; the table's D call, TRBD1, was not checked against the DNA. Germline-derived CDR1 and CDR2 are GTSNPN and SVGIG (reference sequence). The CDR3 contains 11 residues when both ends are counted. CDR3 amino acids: CAWDNRGSVSL.

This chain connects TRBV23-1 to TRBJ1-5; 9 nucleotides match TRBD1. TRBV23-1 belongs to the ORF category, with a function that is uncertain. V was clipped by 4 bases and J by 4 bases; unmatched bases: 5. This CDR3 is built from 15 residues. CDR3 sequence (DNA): TGCGCCAGCAGTCCCCCGACAGGGGGAAATCAGCCCCAGCATTTT. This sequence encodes CASSPPTGGNQPQHF.

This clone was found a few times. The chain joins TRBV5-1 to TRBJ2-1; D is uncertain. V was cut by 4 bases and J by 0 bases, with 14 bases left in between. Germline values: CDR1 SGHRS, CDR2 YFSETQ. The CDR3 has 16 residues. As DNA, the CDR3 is TGCGCCAGCAGCCCCGTTGCCGTGAGCTCCTACAATGAGCAGTTCTTC. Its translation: CASSPVAVSSYNEQFF.

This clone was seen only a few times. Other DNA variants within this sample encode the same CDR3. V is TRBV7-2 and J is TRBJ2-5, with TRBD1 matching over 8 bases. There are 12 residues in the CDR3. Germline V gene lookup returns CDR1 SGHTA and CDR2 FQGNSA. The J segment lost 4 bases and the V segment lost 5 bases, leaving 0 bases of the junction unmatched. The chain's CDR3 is CASSTGGETQYF. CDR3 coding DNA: TGTGCCAGCAGCACAGGGGGAGAGACCCAGTACTTC.

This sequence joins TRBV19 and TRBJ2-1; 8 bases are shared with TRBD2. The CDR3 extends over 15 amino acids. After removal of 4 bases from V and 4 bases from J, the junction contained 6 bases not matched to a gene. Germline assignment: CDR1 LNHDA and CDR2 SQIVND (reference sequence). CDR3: CASSRETSEYNEQFF. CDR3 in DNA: TGTGCCAGTAGTAGGGAGACTAGCGAATACAATGAGCAGTTCTTC.

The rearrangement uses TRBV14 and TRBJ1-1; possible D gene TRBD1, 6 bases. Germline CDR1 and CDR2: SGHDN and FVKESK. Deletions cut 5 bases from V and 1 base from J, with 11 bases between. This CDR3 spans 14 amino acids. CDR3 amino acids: CASSVGTKNTEAFF. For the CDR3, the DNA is TGTGCCAGCAGCGTCGGGACAAAGAACACTGAAGCTTTCTTT.

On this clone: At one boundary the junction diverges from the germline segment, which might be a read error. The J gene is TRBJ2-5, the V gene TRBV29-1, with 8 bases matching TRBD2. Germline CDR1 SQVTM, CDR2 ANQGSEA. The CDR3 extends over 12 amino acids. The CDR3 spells CSVDRAGEAQYF. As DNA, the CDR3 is TGCAGCGTTGACCGAGCGGGAGAGGCCCAGTACTTC.

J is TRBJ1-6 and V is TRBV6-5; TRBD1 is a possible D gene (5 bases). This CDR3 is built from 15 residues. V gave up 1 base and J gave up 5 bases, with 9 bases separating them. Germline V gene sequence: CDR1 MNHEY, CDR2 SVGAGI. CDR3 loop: CASSYLPGDNSPLHF. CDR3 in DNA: TGTGCCAGCAGTTACTTGCCGGGGGATAATTCACCCCTCCACTTT.

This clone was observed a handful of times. The CDR3 spells CAGGLKGAGYGYTF. In DNA form, the CDR3 reads TGTGCCGGAGGCCTTAAAGGCGCGGGCTATGGCTACACCTTC. This sequence joins TRBV30 and TRBJ1-2; D call uncertain. CDR3 size: 14 residues. V was pared by 8 bases and J by 4 bases, with 20 bases between. Per the germline V gene, CDR1 is GTSNPN and CDR2 is SVGIG (reference sequence). The variable domain in full, completed from reference TRBV30 and TRBJ1-2, reads SQTIHQWPATLVQPVGSPLSLECTVEGTSNPNLYWYRQAAGRGLQLLFYSVGIGQISSEVPQNLSASRPQDRQFILSSKKLLLSDSGFYLCAGGLKGAGYGYTFGSGTRLTVV.

The CDR3 region is CSGGPIDTQYF. Written as DNA, the CDR3 is TGCAGTGGGGGGCCGATAGATACGCAGTATTTT. The J gene is TRBJ2-3, the V gene TRBV20-1, with D possibly being TRBD1 (6 bases). This CDR3 is 11 amino acids long. Germline CDR1 reads DFQATT; CDR2 reads SNEGSKA (reference sequence). V was cut by 7 bases and J by 5 bases, with 10 bases left in between.

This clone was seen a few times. This CDR3 reads CASSDKRRDNEQFF. The CDR3, as DNA: TGTGCCAGCAGTGATAAGCGTCGCGACAATGAGCAGTTCTTC. The chain couples TRBV2 to TRBJ2-1; D is unclear. Germline lookup yields CDR1 SNHLY and CDR2 FYNNEI. The CDR3 has 14 amino acids. The V and J ends lost 3 bases and 5 bases respectively, with 11 bases between them.

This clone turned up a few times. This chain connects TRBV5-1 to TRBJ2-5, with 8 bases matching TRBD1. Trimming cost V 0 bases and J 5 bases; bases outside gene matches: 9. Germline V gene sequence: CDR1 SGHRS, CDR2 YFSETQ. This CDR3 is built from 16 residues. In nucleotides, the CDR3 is TGCGCCAGCAGCTTGGCGGGGACAGGAGGAGGGGAGACCCAGTACTTC. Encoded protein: CASSLAGTGGGETQYF.

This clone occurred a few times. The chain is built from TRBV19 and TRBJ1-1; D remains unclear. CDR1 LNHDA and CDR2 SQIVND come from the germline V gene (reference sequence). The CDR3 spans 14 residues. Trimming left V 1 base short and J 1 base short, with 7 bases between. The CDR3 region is CASSIGEWNTEAFF. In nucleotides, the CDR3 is TGTGCCAGTAGTATAGGGGAGTGGAACACTGAAGCTTTCTTT.

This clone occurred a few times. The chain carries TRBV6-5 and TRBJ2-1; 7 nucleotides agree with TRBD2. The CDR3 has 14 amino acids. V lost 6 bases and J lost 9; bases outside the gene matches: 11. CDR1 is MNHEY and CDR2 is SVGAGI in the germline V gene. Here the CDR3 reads CASRGRGGPGEQFF. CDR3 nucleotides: TGTGCCAGCAGAGGGCGGGGAGGGCCTGGTGAGCAGTTCTTC.

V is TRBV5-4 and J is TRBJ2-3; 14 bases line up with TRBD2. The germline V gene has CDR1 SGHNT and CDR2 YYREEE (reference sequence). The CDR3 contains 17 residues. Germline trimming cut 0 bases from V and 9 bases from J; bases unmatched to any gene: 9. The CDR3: CASSLDSTSGRALTQYF. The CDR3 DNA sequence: TGTGCCAGCAGCTTGGATTCGACTAGCGGGAGGGCCCTGACGCAGTATTTT.

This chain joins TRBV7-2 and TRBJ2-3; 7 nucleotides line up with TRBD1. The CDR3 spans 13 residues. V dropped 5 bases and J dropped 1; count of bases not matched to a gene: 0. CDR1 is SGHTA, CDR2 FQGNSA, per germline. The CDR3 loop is CASSGQGTDTQYF. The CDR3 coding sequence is TGTGCCAGCAGCGGACAGGGCACAGATACGCAGTATTTT. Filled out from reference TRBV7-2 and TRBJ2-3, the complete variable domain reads GAGVSQSPSNKVTEKGKDVELRCDPISGHTALYWYRQSLGQGLEFLIYFQGNSAPDKSGLPSDRFSAERTGGSVSTLTIQRTQQEDSAVYLCASSGQGTDTQYFGPGTRLTVL.